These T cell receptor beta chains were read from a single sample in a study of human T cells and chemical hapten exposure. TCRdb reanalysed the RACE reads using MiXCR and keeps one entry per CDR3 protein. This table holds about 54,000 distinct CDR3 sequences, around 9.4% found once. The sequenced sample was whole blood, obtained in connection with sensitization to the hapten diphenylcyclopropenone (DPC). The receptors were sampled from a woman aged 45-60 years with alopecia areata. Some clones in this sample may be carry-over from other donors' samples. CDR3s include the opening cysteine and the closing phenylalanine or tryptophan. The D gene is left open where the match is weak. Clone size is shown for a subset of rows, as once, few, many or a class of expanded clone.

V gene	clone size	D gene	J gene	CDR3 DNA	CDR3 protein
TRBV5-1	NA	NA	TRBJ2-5	TGCGCCAGCAGCTCGACCAGGGAAGAGACCCAGTACTTC	CASSSTREETQYF
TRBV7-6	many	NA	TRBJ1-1	TGTGCCAGCAGTTTGTCCCGGGGGAACACTGAAGCTTTCTTT	CASSLSRGNTEAFF
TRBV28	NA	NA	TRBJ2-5	TGTGCCAGCAGTTTTGAGATGCGAGAGACCCAGTACTTC	CASSFEMRETQYF
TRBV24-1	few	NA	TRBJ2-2	TGTGCTCCGACCGGGGAGCTGTTTTTT	CAPTGELFF
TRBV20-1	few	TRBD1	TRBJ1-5	TGCAGTGCCCCGACAGGGGGCAGAGAAAATCAGCCCCAGCATTTT	CSAPTGGRENQPQHF
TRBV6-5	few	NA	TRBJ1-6	TGTGCCAGCAGCCTGATTGTTAACCCCACCCTCCTGGGGGGGAATTCACCCCTCCACTTT	CASSLIVNPTLLGGNSPLHF
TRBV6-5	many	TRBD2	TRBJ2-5	TGTGCCAGCAGGTTTAGCGGGAGGGCTGAGACCCAGTACTTC	CASRFSGRAETQYF
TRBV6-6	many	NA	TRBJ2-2	TGTGCCAGCAGTTACTCGGGGCTTGAGGACACCGGGGAGCTGTTTTTT	CASSYSGLEDTGELFF
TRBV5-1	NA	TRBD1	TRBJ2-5	TGCGCCAGCAGCTTGGCGGCAGGGGGCGTGGAGACCCAGTACTTC	CASSLAAGGVETQYF
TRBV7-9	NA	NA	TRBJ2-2	TGTGCCAGCAGCTCCAGGGGACACAACACCGGGGAGCTGTTTTTT	CASSSRGHNTGELFF
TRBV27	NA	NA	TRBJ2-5	TGTGCCAGCAGTTCCTCGGGGTCGAAAGAGACCCAGTACTTC	CASSSSGSKETQYF
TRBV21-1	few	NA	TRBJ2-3	TGTGCCAGCAGCATCCGGGACAGGGTGAAAGATACGCAGTATTTT	CASSIRDRVKDTQYF
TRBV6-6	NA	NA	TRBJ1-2	TGTGCCAGCAGTTACTATCCACACACAGCTAACTATGGCTACACCTTC	CASSYYPHTANYGYTF
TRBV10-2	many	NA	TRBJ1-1	TGCGCCAGCAGTGAAGGTGGGGCCGTTGAAGCTTTCTTT	CASSEGGAVEAFF
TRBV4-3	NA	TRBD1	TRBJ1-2	TGCGCCAGCAAAAAAAGCTGGGACAGAACTAACTATGGCTACACCTTC	CASKKSWDRTNYGYTF
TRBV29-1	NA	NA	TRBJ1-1	TGCAGCGTTGATGTGCGAGGCACTGAAGCTTTCTTT	CSVDVRGTEAFF
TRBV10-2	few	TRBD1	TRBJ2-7	TGCGCCAGCAGTGAGTCGATCGGGACAGGGGGCCTCGAGCAGTACTTC	CASSESIGTGGLEQYF
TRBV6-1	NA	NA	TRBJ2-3	TGTGCCAGCAGGCCGGGATTAGGCACAGATACGCAGTATTTT	CASRPGLGTDTQYF
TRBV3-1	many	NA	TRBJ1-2	TGTGCCAGCAGCCAAGGCGATGGTCTGGACTATGGCTACACCTTC	CASSQGDGLDYGYTF
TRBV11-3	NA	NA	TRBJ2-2	TGTGCCAGCAGCTTAGATACATGGCCGTCCGCGAACACCGGGGAGCTGTTTTTT	CASSLDTWPSANTGELFF
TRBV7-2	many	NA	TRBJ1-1	TGTGCCAGCACCCCAGGCCCCCGGCCAGGGGCTTTCTTT	CASTPGPRPGAFF
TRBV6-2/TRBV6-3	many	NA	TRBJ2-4	TGTGCCAGCAGTTACGTACGGCGTGGACCCTGGGACATTCAGTACTTC	CASSYVRRGPWDIQYF
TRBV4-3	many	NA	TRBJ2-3	TGCGCCAGCAGCCAGGGCGGAGAAAGCACAGATACGCAGTATTTT	CASSQGGESTDTQYF
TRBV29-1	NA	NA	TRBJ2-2	TGCAGCGTTGAAGCAGGGGTACCCCGGGAGCTGTTTTTT	CSVEAGVPRELFF
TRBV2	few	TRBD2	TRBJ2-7	TGTGCCAGCAGTGAACGGCTAGCGGGAGGTTACGAGCAGTACTTC	CASSERLAGGYEQYF
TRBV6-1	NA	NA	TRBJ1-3	TGTGCCAGCAACTTTGGAAACACCATATATTTT	CASNFGNTIYF
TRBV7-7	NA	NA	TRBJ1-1	TGTGCCAGCAGCTTAGGATTATCTAACTGGGGAGCTTTCTTT	CASSLGLSNWGAFF
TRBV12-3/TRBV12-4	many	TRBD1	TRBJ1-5	TGTGCCAGCAGTTTGGGACAGGGAGGCAATCAGCCCCAGCATTTT	CASSLGQGGNQPQHF
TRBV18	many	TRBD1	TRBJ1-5	TGTGCCAGCTCTCCTGACAGGGACCAGCCCCAGCATTTT	CASSPDRDQPQHF
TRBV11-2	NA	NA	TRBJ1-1	TGTGCCAGCAGCTTGAGGGGTTCGGCAACCAACACTGAAGCTTTCTTT	CASSLRGSATNTEAFF
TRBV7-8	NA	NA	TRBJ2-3	TGTGCCAGCAGCCCGGCGGTCTTAGAGTCCACAGATACGCAGTATTTT	CASSPAVLESTDTQYF
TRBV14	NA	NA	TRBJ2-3	TGTGCCAGCAGCCAAGATGGGTGGAGGACTACCACAGATACGCAGTATTTT	CASSQDGWRTTTDTQYF
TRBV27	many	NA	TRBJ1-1	TGTGCCAGCAGTTTCGGTTTTAGGAACACTGAAGCTTTCTTT	CASSFGFRNTEAFF
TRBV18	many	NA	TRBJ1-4	TGTGCCAGCTCCAGGGGAGGTAATGAAAAACTGTTTTTT	CASSRGGNEKLFF
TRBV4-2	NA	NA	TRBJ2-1	TGTGCCAGCAGCCAAGACCCACAGTCCGGGGGGCGATGGAATGAGCAGTTCTTC	CASSQDPQSGGRWNEQFF
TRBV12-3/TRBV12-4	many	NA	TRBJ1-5	TGTGCCAGCAGTTTAGGCAAGGGGAGGGGCTCAACCCGCAATCAGCCCCAGCATTTT	CASSLGKGRGSTRNQPQHF
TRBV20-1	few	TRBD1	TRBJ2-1	TGCAGTGCCCAAAGGGGGCCCTCCTACAATGAGCAGTTCTTC	CSAQRGPSYNEQFF
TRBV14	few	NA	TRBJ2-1	TGTGCCAGCAGTCCCGCCGGGGGTTTTAGTCTTGAGCAGTTCTTC	CASSPAGGFSLEQFF
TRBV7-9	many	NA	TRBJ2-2	TGTGCCACAAGACCCGGGGAGCTGTTTTTT	CATRPGELFF
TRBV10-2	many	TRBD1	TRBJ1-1	TGCGCCAGCAGGGACAGGGGAACTGAAGCTTTCTTT	CASRDRGTEAFF
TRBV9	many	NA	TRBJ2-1	TGTGCCAGCAGCGTAGCCGAGGAACAGGACTACAATGAGCAGTTCTTC	CASSVAEEQDYNEQFF
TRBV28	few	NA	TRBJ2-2	TGTGCCAGCAGTACCCCCGGGGCGATGAACACCGGGGAGCTGTTTTTT	CASSTPGAMNTGELFF
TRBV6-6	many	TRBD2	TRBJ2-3	TGTGCCAGCAGGGGAGGGGGCACAGATACGCAGTATTTT	CASRGGGTDTQYF
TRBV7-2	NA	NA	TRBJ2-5	TGTGCCAGCAGCTTAGTCTTTCAAGAGACCCAGTACTTC	CASSLVFQETQYF
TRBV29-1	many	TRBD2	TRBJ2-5	TGCAGCGGAGCGGGGACCACGGGAGAGACCCAGTACTTC	CSGAGTTGETQYF